This TCR beta chain was captured in a study of blood T cell repertoires in COVID-19. Study summary: Material from acute and convalescent COVID-19 was sourced from the United States, Italy and Spain. T cells, B-cell-depleted T cells, or PBMCs provided the cDNA or gDNA that served as material.

Original processing notes: Estimated nucleated cell counts came from reference gene primer amplification. Profiled with immunoSEQ multiplex PCR; TCRdb holds only in-frame clones, not every one. The DNA gave D and trimming, while V, J and clone size come from that table. The sample shows 68,000 or so clones, around 90% of them seen only once. Germline CDR1 reads SGHTS; CDR2 reads YDEGEE. The CDR3 covers 15 residues. The V and J ends lost 4 bases and 8 bases respectively, with 18 bases between them. The sequence came from a human donor in a cohort sampled during active COVID-19. The specimen sequenced was peripheral blood. The chain employs TRBV5-8 and TRBJ1-4; a weak D match, TRBD1 (5 bases). This CDR3 reads CASSLGDWGREKLFF. The CDR3 region has the DNA TGTGCCAGCAGCCTCGGGGACTGGGGTCGGGAAAAACTGTTTTTT.